Sequencing of this T cell receptor (beta chain) was carried out in a study of cytomegalovirus exposure and HLA in healthy donors. Overall study: Genotyping showed 75% to 90% of over 350 donors falling in the Caucasian-associated ancestry cluster.

Primers included in the PCR were 60 Vbeta and 13 Jbeta primers. The assay was immunoSEQ multiplex PCR, and TCRdb's table has in-frame clones only and misses some. The table includes 100,000 to 150,000 clones, 78% detected once. This clone has only a few counts. Sequenced material: PBMCs. The clonotype comes from a young man in good health and CMV-seropositive.

The CDR3 nucleotides are TGTGCCAGCAGCCGGGGACTCCACGAGCAGTACTTC. Amino acid sequence: CASSRGLHEQYF. The chain joins TRBV6-5 to TRBJ2-7; D perhaps matches TRBD2 (6 bases). This CDR3 is built from 12 residues. V shed 6 bases and J shed 5 bases, with 11 bases lying between them. Per germline, CDR1 MNHEY and CDR2 SVGAGI.